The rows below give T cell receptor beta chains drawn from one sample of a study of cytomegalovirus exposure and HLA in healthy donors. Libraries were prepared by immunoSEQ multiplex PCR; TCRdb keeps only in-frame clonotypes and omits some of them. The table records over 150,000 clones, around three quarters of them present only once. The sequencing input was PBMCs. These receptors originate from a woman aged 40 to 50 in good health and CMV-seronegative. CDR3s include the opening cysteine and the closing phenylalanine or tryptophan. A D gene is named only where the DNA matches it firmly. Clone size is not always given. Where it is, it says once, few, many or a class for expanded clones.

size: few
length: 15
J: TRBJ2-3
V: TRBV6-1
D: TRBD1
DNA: TGTGCCAGCAGTGAAGGACAGGGGCGCACAGATACGCAGTATTTT
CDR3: CASSEGQGRTDTQYF

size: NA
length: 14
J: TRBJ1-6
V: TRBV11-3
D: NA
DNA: TGTGCCAGCAGCCTTACAGTGGATAATTCACCCCTCCACTTT
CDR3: CASSLTVDNSPLHF

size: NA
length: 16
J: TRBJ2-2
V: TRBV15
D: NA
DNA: TGTGCCACCAGCAGAGATTTCCCCAGGGACACCGGGGAGCTGTTTTTT
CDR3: CATSRDFPRDTGELFF

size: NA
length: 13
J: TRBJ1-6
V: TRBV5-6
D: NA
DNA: TGTGCCAGCAGTAAACAGGGTGCTTTAGCCCTCCACTTT
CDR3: CASSKQGALALHF

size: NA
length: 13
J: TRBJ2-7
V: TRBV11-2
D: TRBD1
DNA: TGTGCCAGCAGCTTAACAGGGGCCTACGAGCAGTACTTC
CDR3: CASSLTGAYEQYF

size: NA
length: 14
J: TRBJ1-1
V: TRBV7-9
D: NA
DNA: TGTGCCAGCAGCCCCCGTGTAGGGGACACTGAAGCTTTCTTT
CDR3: CASSPRVGDTEAFF

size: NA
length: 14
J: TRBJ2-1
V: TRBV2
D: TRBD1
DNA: TGTGCCAGCAAGGACAGGGGGATTTTCAATGAGCAGTTCTTC
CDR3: CASKDRGIFNEQFF

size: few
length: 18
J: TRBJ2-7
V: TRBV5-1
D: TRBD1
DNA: TGCGCCAGCAGCTTGGTACCGGGACAGGGAGGCTTCGGCTACGAGCAGTACTTC
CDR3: CASSLVPGQGGFGYEQYF

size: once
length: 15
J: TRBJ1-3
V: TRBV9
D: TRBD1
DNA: TGTGCCAGCAGCACCCGCGGACAGGGTGCCGACACCATATATTTT
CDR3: CASSTRGQGADTIYF

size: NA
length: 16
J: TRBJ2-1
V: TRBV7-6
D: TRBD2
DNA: TGTGCCAGCAGCTTAGTGGGGGGGGACCTTAAGAATGAGCAGTTCTTC
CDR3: CASSLVGGDLKNEQFF

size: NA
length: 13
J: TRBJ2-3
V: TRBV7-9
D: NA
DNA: TGTGCCAGCAGCCCCACAAGCGGGGATACGCAGTATTTT
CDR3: CASSPTSGDTQYF

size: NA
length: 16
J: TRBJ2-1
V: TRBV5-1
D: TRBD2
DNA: TGCGCCAGCAGCCCACCTACGCTAGCGGGTAACAATGAGCAGTTCTTC
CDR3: CASSPPTLAGNNEQFF

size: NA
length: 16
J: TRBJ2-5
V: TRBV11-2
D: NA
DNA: TGTGCCAGCAGCTTGGGAGCTCGGGGGGCACAAGAGACCCAGTACTTC
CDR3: CASSLGARGAQETQYF

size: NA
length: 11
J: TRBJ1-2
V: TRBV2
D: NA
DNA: TGTGCCAGCAGTATTGAGCACGGCTACACCTTC
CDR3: CASSIEHGYTF

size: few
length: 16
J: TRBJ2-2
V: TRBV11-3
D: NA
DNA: TGTGCCAGCAGCTCTCCTTCGGACTTGAACACCGGGGAGCTGTTTTTT
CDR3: CASSSPSDLNTGELFF

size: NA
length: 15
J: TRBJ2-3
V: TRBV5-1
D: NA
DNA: TGCGCCAGCAGCCCGTTGAGGGAAGGCACAGATACGCAGTATTTT
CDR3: CASSPLREGTDTQYF

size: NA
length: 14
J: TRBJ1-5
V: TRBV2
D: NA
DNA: TGTGCCAGCAGTCCTACAGTACCCAATCAGCCCCAGCATTTT
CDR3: CASSPTVPNQPQHF

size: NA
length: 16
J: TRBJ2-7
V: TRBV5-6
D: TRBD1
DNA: TGTGCCAGCAGCTCGCTTGTTTGGACAGGGGGCTACGAGCAGTACTTC
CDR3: CASSSLVWTGGYEQYF

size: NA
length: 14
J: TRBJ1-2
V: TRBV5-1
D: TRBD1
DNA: TGCGCCAGCAGCAGCGGACAGGGAGGTTATGGCTACACCTTC
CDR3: CASSSGQGGYGYTF

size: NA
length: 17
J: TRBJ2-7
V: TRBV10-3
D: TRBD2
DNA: TGTGCCATCAGTGAAACCATAGCGGGAGGGCGCTCCTACGAGCAGTACTTC
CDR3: CAISETIAGGRSYEQYF

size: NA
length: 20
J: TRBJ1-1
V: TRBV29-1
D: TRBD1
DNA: TGCAGCGTTGAAGTCAGAAAAAAGGCGGACAGGGGGCTTGGGTACACTGAAGCTTTCTTT
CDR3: CSVEVRKKADRGLGYTEAFF

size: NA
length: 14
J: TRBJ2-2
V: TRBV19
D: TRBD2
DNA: TGTGCCAGAGAACTAGCGGTGGACACCGGGGAGCTGTTTTTT
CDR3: CARELAVDTGELFF

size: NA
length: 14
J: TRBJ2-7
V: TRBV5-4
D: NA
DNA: TGTGCCAGCAGCTTGGGGGGGAGGTCCTACGAGCAGTACTTC
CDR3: CASSLGGRSYEQYF

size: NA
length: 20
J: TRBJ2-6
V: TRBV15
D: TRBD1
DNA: TGTGCCACCAGCAGAGGGGATGGGTACAGGGGTATATCTGGGGCCAACGTCCTGACTTTC
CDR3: CATSRGDGYRGISGANVLTF

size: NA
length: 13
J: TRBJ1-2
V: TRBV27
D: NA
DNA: TGTGCCAGCAGTTTTGCGTCGAACTATGGCTACACCTTC
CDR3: CASSFASNYGYTF

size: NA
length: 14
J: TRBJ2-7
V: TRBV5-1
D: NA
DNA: TGCGCCAGCAGCTTGGAGACAGGGAGGTCCGAGCAGTACTTC
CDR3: CASSLETGRSEQYF

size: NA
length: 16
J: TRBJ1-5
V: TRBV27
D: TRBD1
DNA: TGTGCCAGCAGTCCACGGACAGGGTACAGCAATCAGCCCCAGCATTTT
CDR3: CASSPRTGYSNQPQHF

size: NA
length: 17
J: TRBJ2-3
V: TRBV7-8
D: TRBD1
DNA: TGTGCCAGCAGTCCAAGGGGGATAGGGGGCGTGGTCGATACGCAGTATTTT
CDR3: CASSPRGIGGVVDTQYF

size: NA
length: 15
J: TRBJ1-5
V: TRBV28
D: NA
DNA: TGTGCCGGCAGTCCGGGGGGGCCGATAAATCAGCCCCAGCATTTT
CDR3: CAGSPGGPINQPQHF

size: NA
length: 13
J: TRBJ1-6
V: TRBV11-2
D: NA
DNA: TGTGCCAGCAGCTTAGAAGGAGGTTCACCCCTCCACTTT
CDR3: CASSLEGGSPLHF

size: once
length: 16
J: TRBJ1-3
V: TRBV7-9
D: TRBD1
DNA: TGTGCCAGCAGCGACTACAGGGGGCCCTCTGGAAACACCATATATTTT
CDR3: CASSDYRGPSGNTIYF

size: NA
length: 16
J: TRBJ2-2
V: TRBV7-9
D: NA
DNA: TGTGCCACCGGTCCTAAACGGGACTCGCGCACCGGGGAGCTGTTTTTT
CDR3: CATGPKRDSRTGELFF

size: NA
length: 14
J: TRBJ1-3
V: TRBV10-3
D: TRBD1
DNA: TGTGCCATCAGTGGCCCGGACAGGGGAAACACCATATATTTT
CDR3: CAISGPDRGNTIYF

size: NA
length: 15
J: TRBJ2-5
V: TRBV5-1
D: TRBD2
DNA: TGCGCCAGCAGCTTGGGTACTAGCGGGGGGATGGACCAGTACTTC
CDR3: CASSLGTSGGMDQYF

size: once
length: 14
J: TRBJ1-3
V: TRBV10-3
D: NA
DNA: TGTGCCATCAGTGAACATCTGATTGGAAACACCATATATTTT
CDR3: CAISEHLIGNTIYF

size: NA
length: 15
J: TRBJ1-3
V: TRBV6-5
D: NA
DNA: TGTGCCAGCAGTTACTCAGGCGGTAACGGAAACACCATATATTTT
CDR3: CASSYSGGNGNTIYF

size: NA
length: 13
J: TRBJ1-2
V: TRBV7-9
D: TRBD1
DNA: TGTGCCAGCAGCTTACATGGACAGGGCAGCTACACCTTC
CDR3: CASSLHGQGSYTF

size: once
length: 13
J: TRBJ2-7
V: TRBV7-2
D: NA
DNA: TGTGCCAGCAGCTTGCATGACTTGCGCGAGCAGTACTTC
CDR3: CASSLHDLREQYF